This T cell receptor (beta chain) was documented in a study of blood T cells in healthy people across ages. V lost 5 bases and J 2 bases, leaving 23 bases between the germline ends. The CDR3 loop spans 17 amino acids. The germline V gene has CDR1 SQVTM and CDR2 ANQGSEA. Whole-study findings and limits: No one knew whether donors had CMV, which possibly confounded expanded clonotype changes.

This clonotype was counted a few times. The antigen remains unidentified. A second roughly 6 to 12 cycle PCR used barcoded and J-beta primers. TCRdb re-called the 5' RACE reads with MiXCR, one entry per CDR3 protein. The sample records 700,000 to 950,000 distinct CDR3 sequences, 55% to 75% being singletons. The source material was blood. This sequence was found in a man aged 25-40 years in good health. The V call is TRBV29-1, the J call TRBJ2-3, with D possibly being TRBD2 (6 bases). The CDR3 loop reads CSVRRWASVTVTDTQYF. In nucleotides, the CDR3 is TGCAGCGTTCGCCGTTGGGCTAGCGTAACGGTCACAGATACGCAGTATTTT.